This entry lists 6 T cell receptor beta chains sequenced from one sample in a study of early T cells in non-severe SARS-CoV-2 infection. TCRdb reprocessed the 5' RACE reads with MiXCR, giving one entry per CDR3 protein. Counted here are 55,000 to 80,000 distinct CDR3 sequences, around a tenth occurring once; the ten biggest clones make up 3% to 4%. Source material: whole blood. The receptors originated from an adult who was a healthcare worker with PCR-confirmed SARS-CoV-2 infection or an uninfected control (not recorded which).

This CDR3 reads CASKREGTAQYF. Written as DNA, the CDR3 is TGTGCCAGCAAACGAGAGGGGACAGCGCAGTACTTC. This sequence joins TRBV12-3 or TRBV12-4 and TRBJ2-7, with 7 bases aligning to TRBD1. This CDR3 region has 12 residues. With 7 bases clipped from V and 9 bases from J, the junction kept 9 bases outside the gene matches.

V and J are TRBV10-1 and TRBJ2-1; D possibly corresponds to TRBD2 (6 bases). Trimming took 5 bases from V and 11 from J, leaving 16 bases between them. Per germline, CDR1 WNHNN and CDR2 SYGVQD (reference sequence). This CDR3 is 13 amino acids long. In nucleotides, the CDR3 is TGCGCCAGCAGTCCCGGGACTTCATCAAAGCAGTTCTTC. It encodes CASSPGTSSKQFF.

J is TRBJ2-5 and V is TRBV5-1; D unresolved. This CDR3 has 14 amino acids. In germline, CDR1 is SGHRS, CDR2 YFSETQ. The V end was cut by 4 bases, the J end by 0 bases, with 10 bases between. CDR3 region: CASSDGPYQETQYF. The CDR3 DNA reads as TGCGCCAGCAGCGACGGGCCATACCAAGAGACCCAGTACTTC.

This clonotype was seen many times. The V and J genes are TRBV6-2 or TRBV6-3 and TRBJ2-1; perhaps TRBD2 as D (6 bases). V was trimmed by 10 bases and J by 3 bases, leaving 16 bases between them. Germline V gene lookup returns CDR1 MNHEY and CDR2 SVGEGT. This CDR3 comprises 14 residues. The CDR3 region is CATTSAGNYNEQFF. The CDR3 region has the DNA TGTGCCACGACGTCAGCGGGCAACTACAATGAGCAGTTCTTC.

This clonotype was seen at least ten times. This sequence joins TRBV7-9 and TRBJ2-3; 7 positions match TRBD2. J was trimmed by 0 bases and V by 1 base; bases with no gene match: 4. Germline assignment: CDR1 SEHNR and CDR2 FQNEAQ (reference sequence). CDR3 length: 16 residues. The CDR3 spells CASSLEGTISTDTQYF. The CDR3 nucleotides are TGTGCCAGCAGCTTAGAGGGGACTATTAGCACAGATACGCAGTATTTT.

The rearrangement uses TRBV4-1 and TRBJ2-7, with TRBD1 identical over 9 bases. The length of the CDR3 is 19 residues. The germline V gene has CDR1 MGHRA and CDR2 YSYEKL. V was clipped by 0 bases and J by 5 bases; unmatched bases: 17. The CDR3 DNA sequence: TGCGCCAGCAGCCAAGATCCCACCACCGGGACAGGGCCTCGCCACGAGCAGTACTTC. As protein: CASSQDPTTGTGPRHEQYF.